There are many counts of the clone carrying this T cell receptor (beta chain). Its cognate antigen is unknown. The germline CDR1 and CDR2 sequences are SGHAT and FQNNGV. The CDR3 is made up of 16 amino acids. V shed 0 bases and J shed 4 bases, with 13 bases lying between them. This sample is part of a study of Graves' ophthalmopathy and Graves' hyperthyroidism. Findings and caveats of the study: Most thyroid-expanded clonotypes exceeding 0.001 frequency were also found in blood.

Amplified material comprised TCR beta CDR3 regions derived from RNA transcripts. HTBI primers primed a first-round RT-PCR, and a second-round multiplex PCR followed. TCRdb fed the multiplex PCR reads into MiXCR, producing one record per CDR3 protein. The sample gives about 210,000 distinct CDR3 sequences, about 32% of which show up once; around 9.8% is in the top ten. The sample taken for sequencing was peripheral blood. The chain links TRBV11-2 to TRBJ1-3; D call uncertain. This TCR derives from a man aged 50 to 59 with Graves' ophthalmopathy. CDR3 DNA sequence: TGTGCCAGCAGCTTAGACTCGGCCCCCCGAGGAAACACCATATATTTT. Protein: CASSLDSAPRGNTIYF.